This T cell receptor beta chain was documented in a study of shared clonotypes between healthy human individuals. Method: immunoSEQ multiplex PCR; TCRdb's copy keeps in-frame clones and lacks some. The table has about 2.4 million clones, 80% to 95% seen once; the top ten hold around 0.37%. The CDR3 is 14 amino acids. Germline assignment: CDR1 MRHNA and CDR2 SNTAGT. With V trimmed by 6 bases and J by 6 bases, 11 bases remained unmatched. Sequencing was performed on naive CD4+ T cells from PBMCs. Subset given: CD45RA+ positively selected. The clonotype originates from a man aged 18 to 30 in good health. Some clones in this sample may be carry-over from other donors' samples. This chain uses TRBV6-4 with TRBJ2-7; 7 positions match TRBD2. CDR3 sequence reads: CASSAWAGDLEQYF. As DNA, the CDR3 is TGTGCCAGCAGCGCCTGGGCGGGGGACCTCGAGCAGTACTTC.